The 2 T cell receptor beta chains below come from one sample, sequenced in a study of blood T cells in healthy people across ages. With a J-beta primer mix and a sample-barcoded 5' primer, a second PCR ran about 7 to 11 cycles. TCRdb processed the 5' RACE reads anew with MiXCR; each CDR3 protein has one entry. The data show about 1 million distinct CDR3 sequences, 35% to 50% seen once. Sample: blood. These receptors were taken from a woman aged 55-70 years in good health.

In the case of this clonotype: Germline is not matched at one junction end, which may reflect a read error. CDR3 sequence: CASSPGLAGAYVQYF. CDR3 DNA: TGTGCCAGCAGTCCCGGGCTAGCGGGAGCTTACGTGCAGTACTTC. The genes are TRBV12-3 or TRBV12-4 and TRBJ2-7, with TRBD2 matching 10 bases. The CDR3 length is 15 residues.

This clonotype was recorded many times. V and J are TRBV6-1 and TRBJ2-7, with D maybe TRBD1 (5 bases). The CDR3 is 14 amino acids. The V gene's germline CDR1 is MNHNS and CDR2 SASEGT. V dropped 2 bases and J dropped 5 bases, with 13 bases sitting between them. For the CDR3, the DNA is TGTGCCAGCAGTGAACTTCAGGGTAGGAACGAGCAGTACTTC. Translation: CASSELQGRNEQYF.